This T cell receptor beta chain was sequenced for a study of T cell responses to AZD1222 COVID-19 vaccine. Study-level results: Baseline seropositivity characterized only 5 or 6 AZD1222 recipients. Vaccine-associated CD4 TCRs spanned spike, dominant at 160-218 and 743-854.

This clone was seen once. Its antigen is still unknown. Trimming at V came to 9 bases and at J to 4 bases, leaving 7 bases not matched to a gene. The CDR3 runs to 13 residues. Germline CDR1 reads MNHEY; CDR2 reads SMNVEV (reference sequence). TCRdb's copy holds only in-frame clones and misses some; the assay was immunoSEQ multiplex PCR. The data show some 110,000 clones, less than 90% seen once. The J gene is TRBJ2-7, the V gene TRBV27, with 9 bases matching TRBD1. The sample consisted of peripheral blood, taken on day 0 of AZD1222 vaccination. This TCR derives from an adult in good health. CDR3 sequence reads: CASKTGGQYEQYF. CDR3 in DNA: TGTGCCAGTAAAACAGGGGGCCAATACGAGCAGTACTTC.